This is a list of T cell receptor beta chains from one sample in a study of CD8+ T cells in alopecia areata. Sequencing used immunoSEQ multiplex PCR; TCRdb keeps in-frame clones, though not all of them. The sample comprises fewer than 200,000 clones, roughly 60% of which are singletons, and 13% to 15% rests with the top ten. Sequencing was performed on CD4+ T cells sorted from blood, taken at week 24, from a patient treated with tofacitinib. These receptors were collected from a human donor with alopecia areata. CDR3s include the opening cysteine and the closing phenylalanine or tryptophan. A D gene is named only where the DNA matches it firmly. The listing skips clone size in some rows; elsewhere it reads once, few, many or a size class.

D gene,V gene,clone size,J gene,CDR3 protein,CDR3 DNA
-,TRBV6-1,once,TRBJ1-1,CASSEIRQNTEAFF,TGTGCCAGCAGTGAGATAAGGCAGAACACTGAAGCTTTCTTT
TRBD1,TRBV30,once,TRBJ2-3,CAWRDRTSTDTQYF,TGTGCCTGGAGGGACAGGACTAGCACAGATACGCAGTATTTT
-,TRBV29-1,-,TRBJ2-4,CSVGLRAKNIQYF,TGCAGCGTTGGCTTGAGGGCCAAAAACATTCAGTACTTC
-,TRBV11-2,-,TRBJ1-2,CASSHRAYGYTF,TGTGCCAGCAGCCACCGAGCCTATGGCTACACCTTC
-,TRBV25-1,-,TRBJ2-4,CASSEYRGAKNIQYF,TGTGCCAGCAGTGAATACAGGGGAGCCAAAAACATTCAGTACTTC
-,TRBV14,-,TRBJ1-2,CASSQGGQWANYGYTF,TGTGCCAGCAGCCAAGGTGGACAGTGGGCAAACTATGGCTACACCTTC
TRBD2,TRBV11-2,-,TRBJ2-5,CASSPSLAGGHQETQYF,TGTGCCAGCAGCCCAAGTCTGGCGGGGGGTCACCAAGAGACCCAGTACTTC
-,TRBV7-9,-,TRBJ2-5,CASSSRAYQETQYF,TGTGCCAGCAGCTCCAGGGCCTACCAAGAGACCCAGTACTTC
TRBD2,TRBV7-2,few,TRBJ2-7,CASSWGRSGSGGRHEQYF,TGTGCCAGCAGCTGGGGGCGGAGTGGAAGCGGGGGTAGGCACGAGCAGTACTTC
-,TRBV7-9,few,TRBJ1-1,CASSFGGTNTEAFF,TGTGCCAGCAGCTTCGGAGGGACGAACACTGAAGCTTTCTTT
-,TRBV30,few,TRBJ2-2,CAWNRRLGELFF,TGTGCCTGGAACAGGAGGCTCGGGGAGCTGTTTTTT
TRBD1,TRBV7-2,few,TRBJ2-1,CASSLGPRTGSYNEQFF,TGTGCCAGCAGCTTGGGTCCTAGGACAGGGTCCTACAATGAGCAGTTCTTC
-,TRBV2,few,TRBJ1-6,CASSIEMPLHF,TGTGCCAGCAGTATCGAGATGCCCCTCCACTTT
TRBD1,TRBV5-5,few,TRBJ1-2,CASNKAGGNYGYTF,TGTGCCAGTAACAAGGCAGGGGGTAACTATGGCTACACCTTC
-,TRBV30,-,TRBJ2-5,CAWSLKDQYF,TGTGCCTGGAGTCTCAAGGACCAGTACTTC
TRBD2,TRBV9,-,TRBJ2-7,CASSVDASGEQYF,TGTGCCAGCAGCGTAGACGCTAGCGGCGAGCAGTACTTC
TRBD2,TRBV11-2,few,TRBJ2-7,CASTRGNYEQYF,TGTGCCAGCACGCGGGGGAACTACGAGCAGTACTTC
-,TRBV29-1,-,TRBJ2-1,CSVVHRWGQFF,TGCAGCGTTGTCCACCGGTGGGGGCAGTTCTTC
-,TRBV5-4,few,TRBJ2-6,CANEARGANVLTF,TGTGCCAACGAGGCGAGAGGGGCCAACGTCCTGACTTTC
-,TRBV7-9,-,TRBJ1-2,CASSPTSDYGYTF,TGTGCCAGCAGCCCTACCTCGGACTATGGCTACACCTTC
TRBD2,TRBV29-1,few,TRBJ2-3,CSVDGERGGTDTQYF,TGCAGCGTTGACGGGGAGCGGGGTGGCACAGATACGCAGTATTTT
-,TRBV5-6,few,TRBJ1-5,CASSLNQPQHF,TGTGCCAGCAGCCTTAATCAGCCCCAGCATTTT
TRBD1,TRBV30,few,TRBJ1-1,CAWSLGLGQSMNTEAFF,TGTGCCTGGAGCCTGGGTTTGGGACAGTCCATGAACACTGAAGCTTTCTTT
-,TRBV13,-,TRBJ1-1,CASSLDPVNTEAFF,TGTGCCAGCAGCTTGGACCCAGTGAACACTGAAGCTTTCTTT
TRBD1,TRBV18,-,TRBJ2-1,CASSTNAPGQGDLGQFF,TGTGCCAGCTCTACCAACGCTCCTGGCCAGGGGGATCTAGGGCAGTTCTTC
-,TRBV7-9,-,TRBJ1-2,CASSTDSASRYTF,TGTGCCAGCAGCACGGACAGTGCGTCCCGCTACACCTTC
-,TRBV6-5,few,TRBJ2-2,CVLEGPTGELFF,TGTGTACTAGAGGGCCCCACCGGGGAGCTGTTTTTT
TRBD1,TRBV29-1,-,TRBJ2-5,CSVEGFIRQGSRETQYF,TGCAGCGTTGAAGGGTTCATCCGACAGGGGTCGCGAGAGACCCAGTACTTC
-,TRBV30,-,TRBJ1-1,CAWSAPGGWVTEAFF,TGTGCCTGGAGTGCCCCCGGGGGGTGGGTCACTGAAGCTTTCTTT
-,TRBV29-1,-,TRBJ1-3,CSVDTGNTIYF,TGCAGCGTTGATACTGGAAACACCATATATTTT
-,TRBV29-1,-,TRBJ1-5,CSVVFGTGNQPQHF,TGCAGCGTTGTTTTCGGGACGGGCAATCAGCCCCAGCATTTT
-,TRBV29-1,-,TRBJ2-7,CSVAESYEQYF,TGCAGCGTTGCCGAGTCCTACGAGCAGTACTTC
-,TRBV30,-,TRBJ1-1,CAWTGVGWNTEAFF,TGTGCCTGGACCGGGGTGGGTTGGAACACTGAAGCTTTCTTT
-,TRBV19,few,TRBJ1-5,CASNGARMFVGEPQHF,TGTGCCAGTAATGGTGCCAGGATGTTCGTAGGAGAGCCCCAGCATTTT
TRBD2,TRBV9,-,TRBJ2-5,CASSVATFRSGVTQETQYF,TGTGCCAGCAGCGTAGCTACCTTCCGGAGCGGGGTGACACAAGAGACCCAGTACTTC
-,TRBV6-5,-,TRBJ1-2,CASSPGTDYGYTF,TGTGCCAGCAGCCCCGGGACGGACTATGGCTACACCTTC
-,TRBV14,-,TRBJ2-5,CASSQEKGRETQYF,TGTGCCAGCAGCCAAGAAAAGGGTAGAGAGACCCAGTACTTC
TRBD1,TRBV29-1,once,TRBJ2-7,CSVGPRQGAYEQYF,TGCAGCGTTGGTCCCCGACAGGGGGCCTACGAGCAGTACTTC
-,TRBV5-1,-,TRBJ1-4,CASRPGALNEKLFF,TGCGCCAGCCGCCCCGGAGCGCTTAATGAAAAACTGTTTTTT
-,TRBV29-1,-,TRBJ1-1,CSGQENTEAFF,TGCAGCGGCCAGGAGAACACTGAAGCTTTCTTT
TRBD2,TRBV29-1,few,TRBJ2-7,CSVEDRGGPRSYEQYF,TGCAGCGTGGAAGATCGGGGGGGCCCTAGATCCTACGAGCAGTACTTC